Shown below are 20 T cell receptor beta chains from a single sample sequenced in a study of T cells in Graves' hyperthyroidism and ophthalmopathy. The TCR beta CDR3 regions underwent amplification using RNA transcripts as the source. The HTBI primer set drove a first-round RT-PCR of the TCR CDR3. One entry per CDR3 protein results from TCRdb running MiXCR on the multiplex PCR reads. Counted here are under 600,000 distinct CDR3 sequences, 16% occurring once; the ten biggest clones make up around 3.3%. Specimen: blood. Receptors originate from a woman aged 40 to 50 with Graves' ophthalmopathy.

This clonotype has a count of ten or more. The chain combines TRBV6-1 with TRBJ1-1; D perhaps matches TRBD1 (5 bases). The CDR3 extends over 13 amino acids. Germline V gene data show CDR1 as MNHNS and CDR2 as SASEGT. Trimming left V 6 bases short and J 5 bases short, with 13 bases between. The DNA of the CDR3 is TGTGCCAGCAGGCCCTCGGGGGGGACTGAAGCTTTCTTT. This translates into CASRPSGGTEAFF.

The chain has TRBV7-2 and TRBJ2-7, with D possibly called TRBD1 or TRBD2 (5 bases each). V lost 5 bases, J lost 3 bases, and 20 bases lay in between. The CDR3 extends over 16 amino acids. CDR1 and CDR2 (germline): SGHTA, FQGNSA. The CDR3 loop is CASSGGPPGKYYEQYF. As DNA, the CDR3 is TGTGCCAGCAGCGGGGGACCGCCGGGAAAATACTACGAGCAGTACTTC.

This clonotype has a count of ten or more. The CDR3 DNA sequence: TGTGCCAGCACTGGGCGGGAGGCACCCTACGAGCAGTACTTC. It is translated as CASTGREAPYEQYF. This chain links TRBV6-1 with TRBJ2-7; 8 positions match TRBD2. The ends lost 7 bases at V and 2 bases at J; junction bases unmatched: 7. The germline V gene encodes CDR1 MNHNS and CDR2 SASEGT. The CDR3 sequence is 14 residues long.

As regards this clonotype: An end of the junction differs from the germline gene, which may be a read error. The rearrangement uses TRBV28 and TRBJ2-2, with 8 bases matching TRBD2. The CDR3 totals 15 residues. In germline, CDR1 is MDHEN, CDR2 SYDVKM. The CDR3 reads CASSSGTRVTGELVF. For the CDR3, the DNA is TGTGCCAGCAGTTCCGGGACTAGGGTGACCGGGGAGCTGGTTTTT.

This clonotype was recorded only once. The V and J genes are TRBV27 and TRBJ2-2; D remains ambiguous. The germline V gene encodes CDR1 MNHEY and CDR2 SMNVEV (reference sequence). This CDR3 is built from 14 residues. Trimming pared 4 bases from V and 6 bases from J, leaving 12 bases between. CDR3 in DNA: TGTGCCAGCAGTTCCCCTTTTTATGCCGGGGAGCTGTTTTTT. Residues: CASSSPFYAGELFF.

This clonotype turned up a few times. The chain carries TRBV6-9 and TRBJ2-7, with D perhaps matching TRBD2 (6 bases). Germline V gene data show CDR1 as MNHGY and CDR2 as SVAAGI. The ends were cut back, 11 bases at V and 5 bases at J, with 19 bases in the middle. The CDR3 extends over 13 amino acids. The CDR3 DNA is TGTGCCGCCACCCGGGACTCTCACCACGAGCAGTACTTC. Translating it yields CAATRDSHHEQYF.

This clonotype was observed a few times. J is TRBJ1-4 and V is TRBV18; D is undetermined. CDR1 is KGHSH and CDR2 is LQKENI in the germline V gene. V was shortened by 2 bases and J by 0 bases, with 7 bases between the two germline ends. This CDR3 spans 15 amino acids. This CDR3 reads CASSPDPATNEKLFF. CDR3 nucleotide sequence: TGTGCCAGCTCACCAGACCCAGCAACTAATGAAAAACTGTTTTTT.

This chain uses TRBV13 with TRBJ1-6; D perhaps matches TRBD1 (5 bases). V dropped 5 bases and J dropped 8 bases, with 19 bases sitting between them. This CDR3 comprises 16 residues. Germline V gene data show CDR1 as PRHDT and CDR2 as FYEKMQ (reference sequence). The CDR3 here is CASSLGGYSLHSPLHF. The DNA of the CDR3 is TGTGCCAGCAGCCTTGGGGGGTATAGTCTCCATTCACCCCTCCACTTT.

As for this clonotype: A far larger clone is off by one base, so a read error is likely. The chain has TRBV18 and TRBJ1-2, with 9 bases that match TRBD1. This CDR3 region has 12 residues. Germline V gives CDR1 KGHSH, CDR2 LQKENI. The chain's CDR3 is CVSSPDRGGYTF. In DNA, the CDR3 is TGTGTCAGCTCACCGGACAGGGGTGGCTACACCTTC.

This clonotype was counted ten times or more. The rearrangement joins TRBV3-1 to TRBJ2-7, with TRBD2 identical over 10 bases. Per the germline V gene, CDR1 is LGHDT and CDR2 is YNNKEL (reference sequence). The J segment lost 1 base and the V segment lost 3 bases, leaving 6 bases of the junction unmatched. The CDR3 is 16 residues long. CDR3 amino acids: CASSHPRTSGSYEQYF. The CDR3 nucleotides read TGTGCCAGCAGCCATCCGAGGACTAGCGGATCCTACGAGCAGTACTTC.

A few counts support this clonotype. The genes are TRBV6-1 and TRBJ2-1, with a tentative D call TRBD2 (6 bases). CDR1 MNHNS and CDR2 SASEGT come from the germline V gene. CDR3 size: 16 residues. Trimming took off 0 bases at V and 3 bases at J, with 12 bases between the two ends. CDR3 in DNA: TGTGCCAGCAGTGAAGCATATAGACTAGTCTACAATGAGCAGTTCTTC. It is translated as CASSEAYRLVYNEQFF.

The J gene is TRBJ1-5, the V gene TRBV3-1; 9 nucleotides line up with TRBD1. Germline lookup yields CDR1 LGHDT and CDR2 YNNKEL (reference sequence). The CDR3 has 15 amino acids. V gave up 2 bases and J gave up 7 bases; unmatched junction bases: 6. CDR3 coding DNA: TGTGCCAGCAGCCAAACAGGGGGCGAACGACAGCCCCAGCATTTT. It is translated as CASSQTGGERQPQHF.

This clonotype was seen ten or more times. The chain recombines TRBV29-1 with TRBJ2-7; 7 bases align to TRBD2. V lost 6 bases, J lost 2 bases, and 16 bases stayed unmatched. This CDR3 contains 16 residues. Germline V gene sequence: CDR1 SQVTM, CDR2 ANQGSEA. As DNA, the CDR3 is TGCAGCGTCCGGGGGGATTTGAGGGTGGGAGCCTACGAGCAGTACTTC. As protein: CSVRGDLRVGAYEQYF.

This clonotype was counted between two and nine times. J is TRBJ2-7 and V is TRBV12-3 or TRBV12-4; D call uncertain. The CDR3 is 13 amino acids. V was shortened by 6 bases and J by 7 bases, with 16 bases between the two germline ends. CDR3 nucleotide sequence: TGTGCCAGCAGACAAACGTTATTGGAGGAGCAGTACTTC. It encodes CASRQTLLEEQYF.

At least ten counts were recorded for this clonotype. This chain links TRBV5-6 with TRBJ1-1; D is unresolved. CDR3 length: 12 residues. Per germline, CDR1 SGHDT and CDR2 YYEEEE. V dropped 4 bases and J dropped 8 bases, with 12 bases sitting between them. Written as DNA, the CDR3 is TGTGCCAGCAGCCCATGGACGGGGGAAGCTTTCTTT. Its translation: CASSPWTGEAFF.

This clonotype occurred a few times. CDR3 amino acids: CASTERGGGQPQHF. The CDR3 DNA is TGTGCCAGCACCGAGAGGGGGGGCGGTCAGCCCCAGCATTTT. This sequence joins TRBV6-1 and TRBJ1-5, with D perhaps TRBD1 (6 bases). The CDR3 is 14 residues long. Trimming took 7 bases from V and 6 from J, leaving 16 bases between them. The germline gives CDR1 MNHNS, CDR2 SASEGT.

This CDR3 is CSARDPLIFYEQYF. CDR3 coding DNA: TGCAGTGCTAGAGATCCTCTAATCTTCTACGAGCAGTACTTC. The chain links TRBV20-1 to TRBJ2-7, with no clear D. The V gene's germline CDR1 is DFQATT and CDR2 SNEGSKA (reference sequence). This CDR3 is built from 14 residues. The V gene lost 0 bases and the J gene lost 3 bases, with 12 bases spanning the gap.

Only one count was recorded for this clonotype. The J gene is TRBJ2-7, the V gene TRBV5-5; D is unclear. The CDR3 is made up of 13 amino acids. Trimming pared 3 bases from V and 0 bases from J, leaving 7 bases between. The germline V gene has CDR1 SGHKS and CDR2 YYEKEE (reference sequence). The CDR3, as DNA: TGTGCCAGCAGCTCCCAGGACTCCTACGAGCAGTACTTC. As protein: CASSSQDSYEQYF. Full variable domain (remainder filled in from reference TRBV5-5 and TRBJ2-7): DAGVTQSPTHLIKTRGQQVTLRCSPISGHKSVSWYQQVLGQGPQFIFQYYEKEERGRGNFPDRFSARQFPNYSSELNVNALLLGDSALYLCASSSQDSYEQYFGPGTRLTVT.

The CDR3 DNA reads TGCAGCGCCGAGGGACTAGCGGGAGGAGGATACGAGCAGTACTTC. As protein: CSAEGLAGGGYEQYF. This chain joins TRBV29-1 and TRBJ2-7; 15 nucleotides align to TRBD2. CDR3 size: 15 residues. Per the germline V gene, CDR1 is SQVTM and CDR2 is ANQGSEA. The ends lost 7 bases at V and 4 bases at J; junction bases unmatched: 8.

The chain joins TRBV4-1 to TRBJ2-2; D unresolved. Per the germline V gene, CDR1 is MGHRA and CDR2 is YSYEKL. This CDR3 is 13 amino acids long. V lost 0 bases to trimming and J lost 9 bases, with 8 bases between them. Here the CDR3 reads CASSQDQWRELFF. DNA for the CDR3: TGCGCCAGCAGCCAAGATCAGTGGCGGGAGCTGTTTTTT.